These 13 T cell receptor beta chains originate from one sample sequenced in a study of Ad26.COV2.S vaccination and SARS-CoV-2 variants. The table came from immunoSEQ multiplex PCR; TCRdb's copy has only in-frame clones and leaves some out. The table includes over 450,000 clones, roughly nine tenths detected once. Indicated treatment: some 20 received Ad26.COV2.S at low or high dose, single or two shots; five or six received placebo; per-sample allocation not given. Material that was analyzed had been drawn on day 63 after the first vaccine or placebo injection. Here the sequenced sample was peripheral blood, taken in a trial of Ad26.COV2.S vaccine versus placebo. The receptors were gathered from a person between 18 and 65 years old who received the Ad26.COV2.S COVID-19 vaccine or a placebo.

V is TRBV2 and J is TRBJ1-3; 9 bases are a match to TRBD1. Looked up from germline, CDR1 is SNHLY and CDR2 is FYNNEI. J was trimmed by 6 bases and V by 7 bases; bases with no gene match: 4. This CDR3 region has 13 residues. For the CDR3, the DNA is TGTGCCAGCAAACAGGGGGCTTTAAACACCATATATTTT. The encoded protein is CASKQGALNTIYF.

The chain couples TRBV28 to TRBJ2-2; D unresolved. The germline V gene has CDR1 MDHEN and CDR2 SYDVKM. Trimming took off 6 bases at V and 0 bases at J, with 11 bases between the two ends. The CDR3 totals 15 residues. The CDR3 region has the DNA TGTGCCAGCAGCCCCCTTAGACCGAACACCGGGGAGCTGTTTTTT. Amino acids: CASSPLRPNTGELFF.

This clone was detected once. The DNA for the CDR3 is TGTGCCAGCAGCTTAGGGTTTAGCACAGATACGCAGTATTTT. Translated: CASSLGFSTDTQYF. This sequence joins TRBV7-2 and TRBJ2-3; D uncertain. Trimming removed 1 base at V and 0 bases at J, with 5 bases between. Germline lookup yields CDR1 SGHTA and CDR2 FQGNSA. This CDR3 contains 14 residues.

This sequence joins TRBV29-1 and TRBJ2-5; D is perhaps TRBD1 (5 bases). Germline V lookup: CDR1 SQVTM, CDR2 ANQGSEA. The ends were cut back, 6 bases at V and 5 bases at J, with 16 bases in the middle. The CDR3 has 13 amino acids. CDR3 amino acids: CSVLHAGWETQYF. The CDR3 DNA sequence: TGCAGCGTCCTCCACGCAGGGTGGGAGACCCAGTACTTC.

The rearrangement uses TRBV19 and TRBJ2-7, with TRBD2 as a possible D gene (7 bases). V shed 7 bases and J shed 4 bases, with 20 bases lying between them. The CDR3 covers 15 residues. CDR1 and CDR2 from the germline V gene are LNHDA and SQIVND (reference sequence). The CDR3 spells CASTFRLGGAYEQYF. The CDR3 nucleotides read TGTGCCAGTACCTTCCGTCTAGGGGGGGCTTACGAGCAGTACTTC.

The CDR3 sequence: CASSLRGGNQPQHF. The CDR3, as DNA: TGCGCCAGCAGCTTAAGGGGAGGCAATCAGCCCCAGCATTTT. The rearrangement links TRBV5-1 to TRBJ1-5; possibly TRBD1 for D (5 bases). CDR1 is SGHRS and CDR2 is YFSETQ in the germline V gene. This CDR3 is built from 14 residues. Trimming stripped 2 bases from V and 2 bases from J, with 8 bases between.

The chain combines TRBV13 with TRBJ2-1; D call uncertain. The CDR3 runs to 13 residues. Trimming cost V 1 base and J 6 bases, with 7 bases left between them. CDR1 is PRHDT and CDR2 is FYEKMQ in the germline V gene (reference sequence). The CDR3 bases are TGTGCCAGCAGCTTAGTGACGGGCAATGAGCAGTTCTTC. This sequence encodes CASSLVTGNEQFF. The full variable domain, in which reference TRBV13 and TRBJ2-1 provide the parts outside the CDR3, is AAGVIQSPRHLIKEKRETATLKCYPIPRHDTVYWYQQGPGQDPQFLISFYEKMQSDKGSIPDRFSAQQFSDYHSELNMSSLELGDSALYFCASSLVTGNEQFFGPGTRLTVL.

The chain joins TRBV11-2 to TRBJ2-1; D remains unclear. From germline, CDR1 is SGHAT and CDR2 FQNNGV. The CDR3 contains 14 residues. The V and J ends lost 5 bases and 8 bases respectively, with 16 bases between them. The chain's CDR3 is CASSQRVSSYEQFF. For the CDR3, the DNA is TGTGCCAGCAGCCAACGGGTGAGCAGCTATGAGCAGTTCTTC.

V and J are TRBV30 and TRBJ1-1; D remains ambiguous. The germline V gene encodes CDR1 GTSNPN and CDR2 SVGIG (reference sequence). The CDR3 contains 13 residues. Trimming shortened V by 3 bases and J by 6 bases, and 14 bases separated the two germline ends. CDR3 nucleotide sequence: TGTGCCTGGAGGTCTCGGGCCCCCTCTGAAGCTTTCTTT. Its protein is CAWRSRAPSEAFF.

The chain employs TRBV18 and TRBJ1-4; D perhaps matches TRBD1 (6 bases). Between the trimmed V and J ends, which lost 6 bases and 6 bases, there was a span of 11 bases. The CDR3 is 13 amino acids. Germline lookup yields CDR1 KGHSH and CDR2 LQKENI. This chain's CDR3 is CASSHRQDEKLFF. The CDR3 DNA is TGTGCCAGCTCTCACCGACAGGATGAAAAACTGTTTTTT. Drawing the rest from reference TRBV18 and TRBJ1-4, the complete variable domain is NAGVMQNPRHLVRRRGQEARLRCSPMKGHSHVYWYRQLPEEGLKFMVYLQKENIIDESGMPKERFSAEFPKEGPSILRIQQVVRGDSAAYFCASSHRQDEKLFFGSGTQLSVL.

The chain carries TRBV19 and TRBJ2-2; the D gene is possibly TRBD1 (5 bases). Trimming cost V 5 bases and J 4 bases, with 17 bases left between them. CDR3 length: 16 amino acids. Germline V gene sequence: CDR1 LNHDA, CDR2 SQIVND (reference sequence). CDR3 sequence (DNA): TGTGCCAGTAGTCCCGGACAAGGGTGGGGCACCGGGGAGCTGTTTTTT. It is translated as CASSPGQGWGTGELFF.

J is TRBJ1-1 and V is TRBV7-2, with D hard to call. The germline V gene encodes CDR1 SGHTA and CDR2 FQGNSA. Trimming took off 5 bases at V and 6 bases at J, with 13 bases between the two ends. The CDR3 sequence is 13 residues long. CDR3 sequence: CASSKRSPSEAFF. In DNA, the CDR3 is TGTGCCAGCAGCAAAAGAAGTCCGTCTGAAGCTTTCTTT.

CDR3 amino acids: CASSFFSSGPTDTQYF. CDR3 DNA: TGCGCCAGCAGCTTCTTTTCTAGCGGACCCACAGATACGCAGTATTTT. The rearrangement joins TRBV5-1 to TRBJ2-3, with 7 bases lining up with TRBD2. Losses at the gene ends were 2 bases for V and 2 bases for J; bases not matched to a gene: 8. The CDR3 sequence is 16 residues long. CDR1 SGHRS and CDR2 YFSETQ come from the germline V gene.